Below, 28 T cell receptor beta chains from the same sample are listed, as sequenced in a study of T-cell memory formation after mild COVID-19. TCRdb passed the 5' RACE reads through MiXCR, listing each CDR3 protein once. The sample has roughly 250,000 distinct CDR3 sequences; around 17% are singletons. The sequencing sample was made of PBMCs or a T cell subset sorted from them (not recorded which). The receptors were sampled from a young man who had mild COVID-19 (a few samples of this study predate the infection). Cell type and time point are not known.

This chain links TRBV4-3 with TRBJ2-5; 7 bases line up with TRBD2. CDR3 length: 14 residues. Germline V gene lookup returns CDR1 LGHNA and CDR2 YSLEER. V lost 1 base, J lost 3 bases, and 2 bases stayed unmatched. CDR3 coding DNA: TGCGCCAGCAGCCAAGGGGGGGGAGAAGAGACCCAGTACTTC. This encodes CASSQGGGEETQYF.

This clonotype was detected a few times. This rearrangement joins TRBV11-2 to TRBJ2-5; TRBD1 aligns across 9 bases. Germline-derived CDR1 and CDR2 are SGHAT and FQNNGV. The CDR3 runs 17 residues. V gave up 5 bases and J gave up 1 base; unmatched junction bases: 11. The CDR3 DNA reads as TGTGCCAGCAGCAGGAATAGGGACAGGGTGGTCCAAGAGACCCAGTACTTC. Its translation is CASSRNRDRVVQETQYF.

This clonotype was found many times. An end of the junction differs from the germline gene, which may be a read error. The CDR3 sequence is CASCEVVGTYPPDTQYF. DNA for the CDR3: TGTGCCAGCTGTGAAGTGGTGGGGACATACCCCCCAGATACGCAGTATTTT. The V call is TRBV6-1, the J call TRBJ2-3; D may be TRBD1 (6 bases). In germline, CDR1 is MNHNS, CDR2 SASEGT. This CDR3 comprises 17 residues.

The gene calls are TRBV7-6 and TRBJ2-1; unclear D gene. CDR1 and CDR2 from the germline V gene are SGHVS and FNYEAQ. This CDR3 has 12 residues. V gave up 1 base and J gave up 9 bases, with 7 bases separating them. CDR3 DNA sequence: TGTGCCAGCAGCTTAGGGCCCTTTGAGCAGTTCTTC. Encoded protein: CASSLGPFEQFF.

V is TRBV6-1 and J is TRBJ2-1, with D perhaps TRBD2 (7 bases). Looked up from germline, CDR1 is MNHNS and CDR2 is SASEGT. V was cut by 1 base and J by 3 bases, with 13 bases left in between. The CDR3 consists of 16 residues. The CDR3 spells CASSEVAGALYNEQFF. CDR3 DNA: TGTGCCAGCAGTGAAGTGGCGGGGGCCCTCTACAATGAGCAGTTCTTC.

V gene TRBV5-1 combines with J gene TRBJ1-3; D unresolved. V was trimmed by 1 base and J by 0 bases, leaving 11 bases between them. CDR1 SGHRS and CDR2 YFSETQ come from the germline V gene. The CDR3 spans 16 residues. The CDR3 protein is CASSLYPSASGNTIYF. In DNA, the CDR3 is TGCGCCAGCAGCTTGTATCCCTCAGCCTCTGGAAACACCATATATTTT.

The rearrangement joins TRBV5-6 to TRBJ1-2; D is unclear. CDR3 length: 14 amino acids. Trimming removed 1 base from V and 4 bases from J, with 11 bases in between. Germline V gene sequence: CDR1 SGHDT, CDR2 YYEEEE. CDR3 protein: CASSLKGGSYGYTF. In nucleotides, the CDR3 is TGTGCCAGCAGCTTGAAGGGTGGGAGCTATGGCTACACCTTC. The whole variable domain, filled in from reference TRBV5-6 and TRBJ1-2, reads DAGVTQSPTHLIKTRGQQVTLRCSPKSGHDTVSWYQQALGQGPQFIFQYYEEEERQRGNFPDRFSGHQFPNYSSELNVNALLLGDSALYLCASSLKGGSYGYTFGSGTRLTVV.

The table lists this clonotype with a few counts. The junction departs from germline at one end; a sequencing error may be responsible. CDR3 DNA sequence: TGCAGTGCAAGAGGCGGTGCAGCCAAAAACATTCAGTACTTC. It yields the protein CSARGGAAKNIQYF. The gene calls are TRBV20-1 and TRBJ2-4; D remains ambiguous. CDR1 and CDR2 from the germline V gene are DFQATT and SNEGSKA (reference sequence). The CDR3 loop spans 14 amino acids.

V usage is TRBV7-7 and J usage is TRBJ2-1; 14 positions match TRBD2. CDR3 size: 13 residues. The germline V gene has CDR1 SSHAT and CDR2 FNYEAQ (reference sequence). CDR3 loop: CARGLAGDNEQFF. The CDR3 DNA reads TGTGCTAGGGGACTAGCGGGGGACAATGAGCAGTTCTTC.

The V gene is TRBV5-6, the J gene TRBJ2-2; possibly TRBD2 for D (5 bases). Germline CDR1 SGHDT, CDR2 YYEEEE. The V end lost 2 bases, the J end lost 3 bases, and 17 bases lay between the germline ends. CDR3 length: 17 residues. In nucleotides, the CDR3 is TGTGCCAGCAGCTTACAGAGGGTAAAGATTCACACCGGGGAGCTGTTTTTT. This sequence encodes CASSLQRVKIHTGELFF.

This clonotype appeared many times. This chain joins TRBV6-5 and TRBJ2-7; D possibly corresponds to TRBD1 (5 bases). Germline V CDR1 and CDR2: MNHEY, SVGAGI. Trimming stripped 2 bases from V and 0 bases from J, with 5 bases between. CDR3 length: 13 amino acids. The CDR3 protein is CASSYDSSYEQYF. CDR3 in DNA: TGTGCCAGCAGTTACGACAGCTCCTACGAGCAGTACTTC.

The chain has TRBV20-1 and TRBJ2-5, with TRBD2 identical over 7 bases. From germline, CDR1 is DFQATT and CDR2 SNEGSKA (reference sequence). This CDR3 is 12 amino acids long. CDR3 amino acids: CGITSDQETQYF. CDR3 DNA sequence: TGCGGAATAACTAGCGACCAAGAGACCCAGTACTTC.

This clonotype was observed a handful of times. J is TRBJ2-5 and V is TRBV3-1; 9 bases align to TRBD2. Per germline, CDR1 LGHDT and CDR2 YNNKEL (reference sequence). Trimming cost V 1 base and J 5 bases; bases outside gene matches: 2. The CDR3 loop spans 14 amino acids. The CDR3 nucleotides read TGTGCCAGCAGCCAAGTTCTAGCGGGGGAGACCCAGTACTTC. It codes for CASSQVLAGETQYF.

This chain uses TRBV30 with TRBJ2-5, with 9 bases identical to TRBD2. The CDR3 length is 17 residues. V gave up 3 bases and J gave up 5 bases; unmatched junction bases: 16. Per germline, CDR1 GTSNPN and CDR2 SVGIG (reference sequence). The CDR3 sequence: CAWSQRGGGAYAETQYF. DNA of the CDR3: TGTGCCTGGAGCCAGAGGGGCGGGGGGGCCTACGCGGAGACCCAGTACTTC. Looking up the rest from reference TRBV30 and TRBJ2-5 gives the full variable domain: SQTIHQWPATLVQPVGSPLSLECTVEGTSNPNLYWYRQAAGRGLQLLFYSVGIGQISSEVPQNLSASRPQDRQFILSSKKLLLSDSGFYLCAWSQRGGGAYAETQYFGPGTRLLVL.

J is TRBJ2-7 and V is TRBV7-9; TRBD1 might be the D (5 bases). V lost 0 bases and J 5 bases, leaving 8 bases between the germline ends. The length of the CDR3 is 13 residues. Germline loops: CDR1 SEHNR, CDR2 FQNEAQ (reference sequence). The CDR3: CASSLAGADEQYV. The CDR3 DNA reads as TGTGCCAGCAGCTTAGCAGGGGCGGACGAGCAGTACGTC.

V usage is TRBV12-3 or TRBV12-4 and J usage is TRBJ2-1; 10 nucleotides match TRBD2. The ends lost 7 bases at V and 7 bases at J; junction bases unmatched: 7. This CDR3 is built from 14 residues. This CDR3 is CASTETSGPNEQFF. The CDR3 coding sequence is TGTGCCAGCACTGAGACTAGCGGGCCGAATGAGCAGTTCTTC.

The chain recombines TRBV11-2 with TRBJ2-7, with D possibly matching TRBD2 (6 bases). The CDR3 spans 14 residues. Trimming left V 5 bases short and J 5 bases short, with 16 bases between. Germline-derived CDR1 and CDR2 are SGHAT and FQNNGV. CDR3 in amino acids: CASSSTAGSHEQYV. CDR3 in DNA: TGTGCCAGCAGCAGTACCGCGGGGTCCCACGAGCAGTACGTC.

The rearrangement uses TRBV11-2 and TRBJ2-2, with 16 bases matching TRBD2. The V segment lost 4 bases and the J segment 4 bases; nucleotides outside the gene matches: 3. The V gene's germline CDR1 is SGHAT and CDR2 FQNNGV. CDR3 length: 17 amino acids. In nucleotides, the CDR3 is TGTGCCAGCAGCTCGGGACTAGCGGGGGGGCCCACCGGGGAGCTGTTTTTT. Protein: CASSSGLAGGPTGELFF.

The V gene is TRBV11-2, the J gene TRBJ1-2, with D perhaps matching TRBD1 (6 bases). Germline CDR1 is SGHAT and CDR2 is FQNNGV. The CDR3 has 13 residues. V lost 5 bases, J lost 5 bases, and 12 bases lay in between. CDR3 sequence reads: CASSPTGRYGYTF. CDR3 in DNA: TGTGCCAGCAGCCCGACAGGAAGGTATGGCTACACCTTC.

The chain has TRBV10-3 and TRBJ2-3, with 7 bases that match TRBD1. Germline CDR1 and CDR2: ENHRY and SYGVKD. This CDR3 spans 13 amino acids. The J segment lost 5 bases and the V segment lost 8 bases, leaving 7 bases of the junction unmatched. For the CDR3, the DNA is TGTGCCATCGAGGGTGCAGGGGGAGATACGCAGTATTTT. It is translated as CAIEGAGGDTQYF.

This clonotype was seen more than once but under ten times. CDR3 nucleotides: TGTGCCACCAGCAGAGATCTGACAGGGGGTCGGCGGGAGCAGTACTTC. This codes for CATSRDLTGGRREQYF. The chain employs TRBV15 and TRBJ2-7, with 9 positions matching TRBD1. V was clipped by 0 bases and J by 7 bases; unmatched bases: 10. CDR1 is LNHNV and CDR2 is YYDKDF in the germline V gene (reference sequence). The CDR3 sequence is 16 residues long.

This clonotype was seen only a few times. The chain is built from TRBV7-3 and TRBJ2-1, with D possibly TRBD2 on 6 matching bases. Trimming removed 1 base from V and 6 bases from J, with 13 bases in between. The CDR3 has 15 residues. Germline-derived CDR1 and CDR2 are SGHTA and FQGTGA. The CDR3 DNA sequence: TGTGCCAGCAGCTTAATAGCAGGAGGGTTCAATGAGCAGTTCTTC. Protein: CASSLIAGGFNEQFF.

This clonotype has just a few counts. V usage is TRBV20-1 and J usage is TRBJ2-6; D not resolved. Looked up from germline, CDR1 is DFQATT and CDR2 is SNEGSKA (reference sequence). The CDR3 is 13 amino acids. The ends were cut back, 7 bases at V and 0 bases at J, with 7 bases in the middle. CDR3 in DNA: TGCAGTGGGGTGCCCTCTGGGGCCAACGTCCTGACTTTC. Protein sequence: CSGVPSGANVLTF.

As to this clonotype: A read error may account for a junction end that differs from germline. The gene calls are TRBV7-2 and TRBJ2-5; TRBD2 agrees at 7 bases. CDR3 size: 13 residues. CDR1 and CDR2 (germline): SGHTA, FQGNSA. CDR3 nucleotides: TGTGCCAGCAGCTTAGTGGGGGGGGACTTGCACGGTTTC. Residues: CASSLVGGDLHGF.

CDR3 sequence (DNA): TGTGCCAGCAGTTTAGGAATACAGTCTAGATATGAGCAGTTCTTC. It is translated as CASSLGIQSRYEQFF. V usage is TRBV12-3 or TRBV12-4 and J usage is TRBJ2-1; D remains ambiguous. The CDR3 is made up of 15 amino acids. The V end was cut by 1 base, the J end by 8 bases, with 15 bases between.

This clonotype was observed at least ten times. The chain carries TRBV7-2 and TRBJ1-4; the D gene is possibly TRBD1 (5 bases). There are 15 residues in the CDR3. In germline, CDR1 is SGHTA, CDR2 FQGNSA. With 5 bases removed from V and 3 bases from J, the gap between germline ends came to 13 bases. The CDR3 reads CASSPQRGSNEKLFF. As DNA, the CDR3 is TGTGCCAGCAGCCCCCAAAGGGGTTCTAATGAAAAACTGTTTTTT. The full variable domain, with the rest looked up from reference TRBV7-2 and TRBJ1-4, is GAGVSQSPSNKVTEKGKDVELRCDPISGHTALYWYRQSLGQGLEFLIYFQGNSAPDKSGLPSDRFSAERTGGSVSTLTIQRTQQEDSAVYLCASSPQRGSNEKLFFGSGTQLSVL.

This clonotype occurred a few times. CDR3 nucleotides: TGTGCCACCAGTGATCCCGTAAGACAGTACACCGGGGAGCTGTTTTTT. This gives the protein CATSDPVRQYTGELFF. The chain uses TRBV24-1 and TRBJ2-2; a weak D match, TRBD1 (5 bases). This CDR3 is built from 16 residues. Germline V CDR1 and CDR2: KGHDR, SFDVKD. With 3 bases removed from V and 3 bases from J, the gap between germline ends came to 13 bases.

The chain recombines TRBV7-2 with TRBJ1-2; 9 nucleotides align to TRBD1. Per germline, CDR1 SGHTA and CDR2 FQGNSA. The V gene end was trimmed by 5 bases and the J gene end by 6 bases; junction bases not matched to a gene: 13. This CDR3 has 16 residues. CDR3 protein: CASSRDRDRESDGYTF. The CDR3 DNA is TGTGCCAGCAGCCGAGACCGGGACAGGGAGTCTGATGGCTACACCTTC.